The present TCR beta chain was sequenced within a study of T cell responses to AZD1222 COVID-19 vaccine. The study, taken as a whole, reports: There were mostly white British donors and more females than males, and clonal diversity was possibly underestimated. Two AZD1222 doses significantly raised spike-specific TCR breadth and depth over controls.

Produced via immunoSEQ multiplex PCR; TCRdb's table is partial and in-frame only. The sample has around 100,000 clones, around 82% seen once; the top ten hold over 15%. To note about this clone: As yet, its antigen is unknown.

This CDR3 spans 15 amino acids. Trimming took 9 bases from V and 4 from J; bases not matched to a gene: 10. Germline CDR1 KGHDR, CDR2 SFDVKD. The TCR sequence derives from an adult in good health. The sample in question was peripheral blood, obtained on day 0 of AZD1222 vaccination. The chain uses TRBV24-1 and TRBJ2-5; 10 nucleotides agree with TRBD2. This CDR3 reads CATSHSGRAGETQYF. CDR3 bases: TGTGCCACCTCCCACAGCGGGAGGGCCGGAGAGACCCAGTACTTC.